The clone carrying this T cell receptor (beta chain) was observed a handful of times. Germline CDR1 reads PRHDT; CDR2 reads FYEKMQ (reference sequence). Trimming pared 4 bases from V and 4 bases from J, leaving 16 bases between. There are 15 residues in the CDR3. Each CDR3 protein is one row after TCRdb ran MiXCR on the reads. The sample contains 250,000 to 300,000 distinct CDR3 sequences, approximately 17% of which appear only once. This specimen comes from a study of T cell repertoires in cytomegalovirus infection. Study information: Matching HLA type and CMV infection were both indicated by public TCR beta signatures.

This receptor was taken from a human donor in good health (CMV status not recorded). Some clones in this sample may be carry-over from other donors' samples. This sequence joins TRBV13 and TRBJ1-2; D perhaps matches TRBD1 (5 bases). The sequenced sample consisted of CD8+ T cells from PBMCs. The CDR3 here is CASSYVQGSRYGYTF. The CDR3 DNA is TGTGCCAGCAGCTATGTCCAGGGAAGTCGCTATGGCTACACCTTC.